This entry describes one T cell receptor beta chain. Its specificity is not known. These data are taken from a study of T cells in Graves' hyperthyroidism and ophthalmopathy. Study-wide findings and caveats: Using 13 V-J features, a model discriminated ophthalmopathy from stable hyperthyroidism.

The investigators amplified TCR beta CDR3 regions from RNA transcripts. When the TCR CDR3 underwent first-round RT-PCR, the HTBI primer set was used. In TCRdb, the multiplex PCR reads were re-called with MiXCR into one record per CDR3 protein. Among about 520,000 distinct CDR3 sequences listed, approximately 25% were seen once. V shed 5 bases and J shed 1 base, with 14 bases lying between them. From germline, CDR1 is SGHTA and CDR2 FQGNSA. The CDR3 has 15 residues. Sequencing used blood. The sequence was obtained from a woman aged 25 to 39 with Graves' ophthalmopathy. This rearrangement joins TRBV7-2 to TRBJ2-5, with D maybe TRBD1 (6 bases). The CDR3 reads CASSGTYAIQETQYF. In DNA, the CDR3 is TGTGCCAGCAGCGGGACATACGCGATCCAAGAGACCCAGTACTTC. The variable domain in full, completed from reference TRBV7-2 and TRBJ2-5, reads GAGVSQSPSNKVTEKGKDVELRCDPISGHTALYWYRQSLGQGLEFLIYFQGNSAPDKSGLPSDRFSAERTGGSVSTLTIQRTQQEDSAVYLCASSGTYAIQETQYFGPGTRLLVL.